The sequence of this TCR beta chain was determined in a study of shared clonotypes between healthy human individuals (TCRdb year 2020). Concerning the study at large: The cohort included a few men and a couple of women between 18 and 49 years of age. Different laboratories and diverse techniques were used to prepare libraries and sequence TCR repertoires, to increase sequencing depth and limit assay-specific biases. Each donor's leukapheresis produced roughly between roughly 0.9 and 8.9 billion PBMCs. For each donor, CD4 naive and CD4 memory were each given three plates, CD8 naive was given two plates, and CD8 memory was given one plate. To estimate repertoire size and how much clonotype sharing occurs between individuals, the study deeply sequenced the blood TCR repertoires of five healthy adults.

About this clone: Its antigen has not been determined. Base qualities are not recorded, but no much larger clone differs from it by a single base.

Results and caveats for the whole study, not just this receptor: Only blood was sampled, and tissue TCR repertoires likely differ from those in blood. Estimated clonotype richness was generally larger for naive than for memory subsets. Even with the large sequencing depth, rarefaction of the sorted-subset datasets indicated that sequencing was incomplete. Roughly 5.2% of naive CD4, more than 3% of naive CD8, roughly 2.4% of memory CD4, and roughly 0.4% of memory CD8 clonotypes were shared across several donors. Higher generation probabilities were observed for clonotypes shared by all four sorted-subset donors than for non-shared clonotypes. Pairwise subsampling led to the expectation that sequencing depth would affect the degree of clonotype sharing among donors. Because the study included a small number of donors, the genetic and exposure-history diversity represented was limited.

According to the germline V gene (reference sequence), CDR1 reads SGHNT and CDR2 reads YYREEE. V is cut by 4 bases and J by 3 bases, and the space between the germline ends is 11 bases. The CDR3 measures 15 amino acids from cysteine to phenylalanine. Just CDR3 DNA is preserved here, 45 bases in frame from base 1. Healthy HIV-negative adults with no recently reported acute infections or vaccinations were included as donors. All donors were Caucasian adults living in Nashville, Tennessee, USA. CD4+ T cells were enriched through magnetic negative selection, after which naive cells were positively selected on CD45RA and the remaining negative fraction served as the memory subset. Blood was collected by leukapheresis, and PBMCs were isolated by Ficoll-Histopaque density gradient centrifugation and then cryopreserved in liquid nitrogen vapor phase. Analytical flow cytometry was used to check the purity and quantity of each magnetically sorted T cell population. From each sorted fraction, genomic DNA was isolated and quantified by UV absorbance on a Nanodrop 2000c.

TCR CDR3 regions were amplified from genomic DNA by multiplex PCR using the deep immunoSEQ assay. Extracted genomic DNA from each cell subset was spread evenly across all wells of several immunoSEQ 96-well plates, with each plate serving as a replicate. For sorted subsets, each replicate PCR was loaded with 200 ng genomic DNA, equivalent to some 27,000 T cell genomes. The purified libraries were quantified using a Qubit 3.0 fluorometer, sized with a Bioanalyzer 2100, and then quantified again using the KAPA Library Quantification kit. Every immunoSEQ 96-well plate was sequenced on a dedicated single-read 150-cycle Illumina NextSeq 550 flow cell. As for the authors' bioinformatics: Because the immunoSEQ output included only junctional sequences and no quality scores, the filtering could not be the same as the filtering used for full-length reads. Sequences were annotated with PyIR, a Python wrapper for IgBLAST v1.9, using IMGT germline references to assign V/J genes and CDR3. Reads were filtered out if the reads had weak V/J assignments (E-value above 1e-6), no CDR3, stop codons, out-of-frame junctions, or ambiguous translated residues. A V3J clonotype was defined by an identical inferred V gene, J gene, and CDR3 amino acid sequence. The percentage overlap between two repertoires was calculated by dividing the number of shared unique clonotypes by the size of the smaller repertoire. Richness of each repertoire was evaluated using RTK rarefaction, the Chao1 estimator, and Recon v2.1 estimates of unobserved clonotypes. Generation probabilities for all TCRbeta clonotypes obtained by the gDNA method from several donors were computed using OLGA. TCRdb mirrors the immuneACCESS table, restricted to in-frame sequences. Some clones are absent from its copies; in checked studies, under half trace to an unresolved V gene, and the reason for the others is unknown. That table is the source of V, J and clone size, and D and trimming were worked out from the DNA. The sample table records 2 million to 3 million clones; 93% of these occur just once. 0.36% of the sample lies in the top ten.

The sequenced sample consisted of naive CD4+ T cells from PBMCs. The cell subset or site tag for this specimen amounts to: CD45RA+ positively selected. The TCR was taken from a man aged 18-30 years in good health. Some clones in this sample may be carry-over from other donors' samples. The sequence links TRBV5-4 to TRBJ1-6; 5 matching bases give a weak D call of TRBD1. Here is the DNA: TGTGCCAGCAGCCTTGGGGGGTTCTATAATTCACCCCTCCACTTT. Translated, it gives CASSLGGFYNSPLHF.